This TCR beta chain was recorded in a study of T cell responses to AZD1222 COVID-19 vaccine. Study conclusions and caveats: Most donors were white British and more were female, and clonal diversity was possibly underestimated. No day 14 peak samples; only post-peak repertoires were characterized. Only 6 or 7 people who got AZD1222 tested seropositive at baseline.

As to this clone: The target antigen is unknown.

Germline V lookup: CDR1 SEHNR, CDR2 FQNEAQ (reference sequence). The CDR3 totals 13 residues. With 5 bases removed from V and 0 bases from J, the gap between germline ends came to 7 bases. TCRdb's table, derived via immunoSEQ multiplex PCR, lists solely in-frame clones and lacks some. The sample holds approximately 150,000 clones, roughly nine tenths seen once. The TCR originated in an adult in good health. The rearrangement joins TRBV7-9 to TRBJ1-2; no clear D. The source was peripheral blood, collected on day 0 of AZD1222 vaccination. The CDR3 DNA reads as TGTGCCAGCAGCCCCACAACTAACTATGGCTACACCTTC. Protein: CASSPTTNYGYTF.